A single sample is the source of the 22 T cell receptor beta chains below, sequenced in a study of T cell clones after liver transplantation. Profiled with immunoSEQ multiplex PCR; TCRdb holds only in-frame clones, not every one. The sample has approximately 72,000 clones; more than 90% are singletons. This specimen was CD4+ T cells from blood, taken before liver transplant. The receptors were sampled from a human donor who received a liver transplant.

The rearrangement joins TRBV5-1 to TRBJ1-1; perhaps TRBD1 as D (5 bases). V dropped 0 bases and J dropped 10 bases, with 10 bases sitting between them. The CDR3 consists of 12 residues. Germline V CDR1 and CDR2: SGHRS, YFSETQ. The CDR3 nucleotides are TGCGCCAGCAGCTTGGAGAGGGGTGTAGCTTTCTTT. This encodes CASSLERGVAFF. Drawing the rest from reference TRBV5-1 and TRBJ1-1, the complete variable domain is KAGVTQTPRYLIKTRGQQVTLSCSPISGHRSVSWYQQTPGQGLQFLFEYFSETQRNKGNFPGRFSGRQFSNSRSEMNVSTLELGDSALYLCASSLERGVAFFGQGTRLTVV.

This clone was recorded only once. V usage is TRBV30 and J usage is TRBJ1-4, with D possibly matching TRBD1 (5 bases). This CDR3 is 12 amino acids long. V shed 1 base and J shed 8 bases, with 8 bases lying between them. Germline V gene data show CDR1 as GTSNPN and CDR2 as SVGIG (reference sequence). The CDR3 sequence is CAWSAGGEKLFF. CDR3 in DNA: TGTGCCTGGAGTGCGGGGGGAGAAAAACTGTTTTTT.

This chain uses TRBV19 with TRBJ1-5; 7 bases map to TRBD1. The J segment lost 2 bases and the V segment lost 10 bases, leaving 8 bases of the junction unmatched. CDR1 is LNHDA and CDR2 is SQIVND in the germline V gene (reference sequence). The CDR3 extends over 14 amino acids. The CDR3 region has the DNA TGTGCCACCCAGGGGGTGATTCGCAATCAGCCCCAGCATTTT. The encoded protein is CATQGVIRNQPQHF.

CDR3 amino acids: CASSPDPSTDTQYF. The CDR3 nucleotides are TGCGCCAGCAGCCCGGACCCTAGCACAGATACGCAGTATTTT. The chain uses TRBV5-1 and TRBJ2-3, with D unclear. This CDR3 has 14 residues. V gave up 4 bases and J gave up 0 bases, with 9 bases separating them. Germline CDR1 is SGHRS and CDR2 is YFSETQ.

This rearrangement joins TRBV15 to TRBJ1-5; 8 bases match TRBD1. Germline values: CDR1 LNHNV, CDR2 YYDKDF (reference sequence). J lost 5 bases, V lost 5 bases, and 8 bases had no gene match. The CDR3 has 15 residues. The DNA for the CDR3 is TGTGCCACCAGCCCCTGGGCAGGGGGCGATCAGCCCCAGCATTTT. Residues: CATSPWAGGDQPQHF. Complete variable domain (other parts from reference TRBV15 and TRBJ1-5): DAMVIQNPRYQVTQFGKPVTLSCSQTLNHNVMYWYQQKSSQAPKLLFHYYDKDFNNEADTPDNFQSRRPNTSFCFLDIRSPGLGDTAMYLCATSPWAGGDQPQHFGDGTRLSIL.

V is TRBV7-6 and J is TRBJ2-7, with D possibly being TRBD1 (6 bases). The CDR3 contains 13 residues. Trimming left V 1 base short and J 3 bases short, with 7 bases between. Germline V gene lookup returns CDR1 SGHVS and CDR2 FNYEAQ. This chain's CDR3 is CASSLGQVYEQYF. Here the CDR3 DNA reads TGTGCCAGCAGCTTAGGACAGGTCTACGAGCAGTACTTC.

This clone has just one count. The chain joins TRBV28 to TRBJ2-1; TRBD2 matches 8 bases. V was clipped by 5 bases and J by 9 bases; unmatched bases: 6. CDR3 length equals 13 residues. Germline-derived CDR1 and CDR2 are MDHEN and SYDVKM. DNA for the CDR3: TGTGCCAGCAGTGGGGCGGGAGGTCTTGAGCAGTTCTTC. Protein product: CASSGAGGLEQFF.

V and J are TRBV28 and TRBJ2-4; 8 nucleotides agree with TRBD1. The CDR3 contains 15 residues. The germline gives CDR1 MDHEN, CDR2 SYDVKM. After removal of 3 bases from V and 8 bases from J, the junction contained 9 bases not matched to a gene. The CDR3 DNA follows: TGTGCCAGCAGTTTTGTTTCAGGGGGCGGCGACATTCAGTACTTC. Translation: CASSFVSGGGDIQYF.

This sequence joins TRBV15 and TRBJ2-6; tentatively, D is TRBD1 or TRBD2 (6 bases each). Trimming left V 8 bases short and J 0 bases short, with 11 bases between. The CDR3 covers 15 residues. The germline V gene has CDR1 LNHNV and CDR2 YYDKDF (reference sequence). The CDR3 nucleotides read TGTGCCACCGCGAAGGGGGGCTCTGGGGCCAACGTCCTGACTTTC. Translating it yields CATAKGGSGANVLTF.

V and J are TRBV28 and TRBJ2-5; D unclear. This CDR3 spans 11 amino acids. The V end lost 4 bases, the J end lost 5 bases, and 5 bases lay between the germline ends. The germline V gene has CDR1 MDHEN and CDR2 SYDVKM. The CDR3 protein is CASSSRETQYF. In DNA form, the CDR3 reads TGTGCCAGCAGTTCCCGGGAGACCCAGTACTTC.

The table lists this clone with a few counts. This chain joins TRBV6-6 and TRBJ1-5; 8 bases align to TRBD1. CDR1 is MNHNY and CDR2 is SVGAGI in the germline V gene (reference sequence). V dropped 4 bases and J dropped 2; count of bases not matched to a gene: 7. CDR3 length equals 16 residues. This chain's CDR3 is CASSSLTGEGNQPQHF. CDR3 nucleotide sequence: TGTGCCAGCAGTTCCCTGACAGGGGAGGGCAATCAGCCCCAGCATTTT.

This rearrangement joins TRBV15 to TRBJ2-4; D is possibly TRBD1 (5 bases). The length of the CDR3 is 15 residues. V shed 8 bases and J shed 1 base, with 15 bases lying between them. The germline V gene has CDR1 LNHNV and CDR2 YYDKDF (reference sequence). The CDR3 loop reads CATQPGLGAKNIQYF. CDR3 sequence (DNA): TGTGCCACCCAACCAGGGCTTGGGGCCAAAAACATTCAGTACTTC.

The rearrangement uses TRBV18 and TRBJ2-7; 13 bases are shared with TRBD2. The CDR3 covers 15 residues. The V and J ends lost 4 bases and 1 base, in that order; junction bases with no gene match: 1. The germline gives CDR1 KGHSH, CDR2 LQKENI. CDR3 sequence reads: CASSRTSGSSYEQYF. The CDR3 DNA is TGTGCCAGCTCACGGACTAGCGGGAGTTCCTACGAGCAGTACTTC.

The chain recombines TRBV30 with TRBJ2-7; 8 positions agree with TRBD1. This CDR3 contains 13 residues. The V and J ends lost 3 bases and 7 bases, in that order; junction bases with no gene match: 8. CDR1 and CDR2 from the germline V gene are GTSNPN and SVGIG (reference sequence). The CDR3 reads CAWREDREREQYF. Written as DNA, the CDR3 is TGTGCCTGGAGAGAGGACAGGGAAAGGGAGCAGTACTTC.

The chain joins TRBV18 to TRBJ2-5; 7 positions agree with TRBD2. CDR1 and CDR2 (germline): KGHSH, LQKENI. The CDR3 runs 14 residues. V was clipped by 2 bases and J by 1 base; unmatched bases: 1. The CDR3 DNA reads TGTGCCAGCTCACCAAGCGGGGCCCAAGAGACCCAGTACTTC. Protein sequence: CASSPSGAQETQYF.

This rearrangement joins TRBV5-1 to TRBJ2-1; TRBD2 agrees at 15 bases. CDR1 and CDR2 (germline): SGHRS, YFSETQ. After removal of 4 bases from V and 7 bases from J, the junction contained 9 bases not matched to a gene. This CDR3 is 17 amino acids long. CDR3 residues: CASSPLWTSGRENEQFF. In nucleotides, the CDR3 is TGCGCCAGCAGCCCCCTTTGGACTAGCGGGAGGGAAAATGAGCAGTTCTTC. The variable domain in full, with the rest retrieved from reference TRBV5-1 and TRBJ2-1, is KAGVTQTPRYLIKTRGQQVTLSCSPISGHRSVSWYQQTPGQGLQFLFEYFSETQRNKGNFPGRFSGRQFSNSRSEMNVSTLELGDSALYLCASSPLWTSGRENEQFFGPGTRLTVL.

The chain uses TRBV19 and TRBJ1-4; D not certain. CDR3 length: 16 residues. V was shortened by 4 bases and J by 8 bases, with 20 bases between the two germline ends. The germline gives CDR1 LNHDA, CDR2 SQIVND (reference sequence). The CDR3 DNA sequence: TGTGCCAGTAGTAGCCTTTTGGGGATGGTTAAAGAAAAACTGTTTTTT. Translation: CASSSLLGMVKEKLFF.

The rearrangement uses TRBV20-1 and TRBJ1-2, with 7 bases that match TRBD1. The CDR3 is made up of 10 amino acids. Germline V gene lookup returns CDR1 DFQATT and CDR2 SNEGSKA (reference sequence). Trimming removed 5 bases from V and 8 bases from J; junction bases left unmatched: 2. This CDR3 reads CSAQGGGYTF. The CDR3 bases are TGCAGTGCTCAGGGGGGCGGCTACACCTTC.

V gene TRBV29-1 combines with J gene TRBJ2-6; no clear D gene. Trimming took 7 bases from V and 2 from J, leaving 6 bases between them. The CDR3 is made up of 12 amino acids. CDR1 SQVTM and CDR2 ANQGSEA come from the germline V gene. The CDR3 DNA follows: TGCAGCGCAGATACTGGGGCCAACGTCCTGACTTTC. As protein: CSADTGANVLTF. The full variable domain, completed using reference TRBV29-1 and TRBJ2-6, is SAVISQKPSRDICQRGTSLTIQCQVDSQVTMMFWYRQQPGQSLTLIATANQGSEATYESGFVIDKFPISRPNLTFSTLTVSNMSPEDSSIYLCSADTGANVLTFGAGSRLTVL.

The chain couples TRBV29-1 to TRBJ2-3; 8 bases match TRBD2. V was pared by 7 bases and J by 11 bases, with 8 bases of the junction left unmatched. The CDR3 is 11 amino acids. The germline V gene encodes CDR1 SQVTM and CDR2 ANQGSEA. The CDR3 DNA reads as TGCAGCGAGGGGAGCGGGAGTGGGCAGTATTTT. It translates to CSEGSGSGQYF.

V gene TRBV19 combines with J gene TRBJ2-2, with TRBD2 matching 10 bases. J gave up 2 bases and V 7 bases, and 10 bases lay outside the gene matches. The germline gives CDR1 LNHDA, CDR2 SQIVND (reference sequence). This CDR3 comprises 17 residues. CDR3 nucleotides: TGTGCCAGTACCCGCTCTACTAGCGGGATTAACACCGGGGAGCTGTTTTTT. This gives the protein CASTRSTSGINTGELFF.

This chain links TRBV5-1 with TRBJ2-1; TRBD1 aligns across 10 bases. This CDR3 is built from 14 residues. Germline V gene lookup returns CDR1 SGHRS and CDR2 YFSETQ. J lost 8 bases, V lost 5 bases, and 7 bases had no gene match. The CDR3 sequence: CASSSGQGEDEQFF. The CDR3 nucleotides are TGCGCCAGCAGTTCTGGACAGGGGGAGGATGAGCAGTTCTTC.